This record looks at one T cell receptor (beta chain) sequence and its context. This record belongs to a study of blood T cell repertoires in COVID-19. Study information: Sites across the United States, Italy and Spain contributed samples from acute and convalescent COVID-19. The analysed material was cDNA or gDNA that came from T cells, B-cell-depleted T cells, or PBMCs.

Looked up from germline, CDR1 is GTSNPN and CDR2 is SVGIG (reference sequence). The CDR3 is 14 residues long. V dropped 4 bases and J dropped 0 bases, with 10 bases sitting between them. Authors' analysis steps: For nucleated cells, counts were estimated from reference gene primer amplification. This table comes from immunoSEQ multiplex PCR, and its TCRdb copy is limited to in-frame clones, with some not included. V and J calls and clone size are those listed in that table; D and trimming were worked out from the DNA. The table has roughly 9,400 clones, around 81% seen once; the top ten hold about two fifths.

This sequence joins TRBV30 and TRBJ1-3; D gene unclear. The TCR originated in a human donor in a cohort sampled during active COVID-19. The specimen sequenced was peripheral blood. CDR3 loop: CAWINDFSGNTIYF. Here the CDR3 DNA reads TGTGCCTGGATAAACGACTTCTCTGGAAACACCATATATTTT.